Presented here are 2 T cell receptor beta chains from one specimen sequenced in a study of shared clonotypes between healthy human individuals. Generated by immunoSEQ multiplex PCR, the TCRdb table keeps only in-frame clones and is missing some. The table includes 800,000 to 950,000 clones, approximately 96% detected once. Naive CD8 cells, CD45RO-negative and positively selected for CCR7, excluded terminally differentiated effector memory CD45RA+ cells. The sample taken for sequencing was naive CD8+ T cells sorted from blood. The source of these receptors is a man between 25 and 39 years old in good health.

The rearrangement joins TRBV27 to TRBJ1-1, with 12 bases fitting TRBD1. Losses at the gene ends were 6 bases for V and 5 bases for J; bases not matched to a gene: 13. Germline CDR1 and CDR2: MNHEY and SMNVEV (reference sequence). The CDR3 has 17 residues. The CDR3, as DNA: TGTGCCAGCAGGCCGGGACAGGGGGCGATTGTGACGACTGAAGCTTTCTTT. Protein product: CASRPGQGAIVTTEAFF.

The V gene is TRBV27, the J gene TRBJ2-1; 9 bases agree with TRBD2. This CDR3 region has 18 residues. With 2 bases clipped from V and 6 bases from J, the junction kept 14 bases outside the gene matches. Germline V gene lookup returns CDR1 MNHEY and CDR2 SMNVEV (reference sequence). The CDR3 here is CASSLLEGAGGLGNEQFF. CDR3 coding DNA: TGTGCCAGCAGTTTACTCGAGGGGGCGGGAGGGCTTGGCAATGAGCAGTTCTTC.